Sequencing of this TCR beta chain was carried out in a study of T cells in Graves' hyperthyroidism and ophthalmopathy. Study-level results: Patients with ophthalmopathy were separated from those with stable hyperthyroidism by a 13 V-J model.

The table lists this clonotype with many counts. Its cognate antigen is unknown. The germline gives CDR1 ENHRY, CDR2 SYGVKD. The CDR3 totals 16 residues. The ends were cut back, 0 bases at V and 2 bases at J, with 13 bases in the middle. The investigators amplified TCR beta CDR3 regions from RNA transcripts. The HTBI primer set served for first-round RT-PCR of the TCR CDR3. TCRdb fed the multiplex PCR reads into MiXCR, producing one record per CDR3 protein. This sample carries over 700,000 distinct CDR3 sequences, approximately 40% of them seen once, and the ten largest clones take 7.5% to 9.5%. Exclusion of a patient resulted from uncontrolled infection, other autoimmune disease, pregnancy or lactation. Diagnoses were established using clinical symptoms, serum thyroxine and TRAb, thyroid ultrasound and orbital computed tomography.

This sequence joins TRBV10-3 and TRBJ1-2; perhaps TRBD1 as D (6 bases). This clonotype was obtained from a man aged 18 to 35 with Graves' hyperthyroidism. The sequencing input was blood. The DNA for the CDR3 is TGTGCCATCAGTGAGTCGAAGACGGGACACAACTATGGCTACACCTTC. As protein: CAISESKTGHNYGYTF.